In this sample, the clone carrying this T cell receptor (beta chain) turned up once. Produced via immunoSEQ multiplex PCR; TCRdb's table is partial and in-frame only. The sample yields some 40,000 clones, around 82% seen once. Germline assignment: CDR1 KGHSH and CDR2 LQKENI. The ends lost 5 bases at V and 2 bases at J; junction bases unmatched: 4. The CDR3 is made up of 15 amino acids. This specimen belongs to a study of T cell responses to AZD1222 COVID-19 vaccine. The starting material was peripheral blood, obtained on day 0 of AZD1222 vaccination. This receptor was identified in an adult in good health. The gene calls are TRBV18 and TRBJ2-5, with TRBD1 matching over 11 bases. The CDR3: CASSTDRGRQETQYF. In DNA, the CDR3 is TGTGCCAGCTCAACGGACAGGGGGCGGCAAGAGACCCAGTACTTC.